Presented here are 8 T cell receptor beta chains from one specimen sequenced in a study of T cell repertoires in cytomegalovirus infection. MiXCR, run by TCRdb on the reads, gives a single entry per CDR3 protein. The sample comprises hundreds of thousands of distinct CDR3 sequences, around 32% of which are singletons, and 13% rests with the top ten. Antigens of these TCRs are unknown. Sequenced here: cultured CD8+ T cells from PBMCs, sampled from culture after CMV antigen stimulation. These receptors were taken from a human donor in good health (CMV status not recorded). Some clones in this sample may be carry-over from other donors' samples.

Points on this clonotype: At one boundary the junction diverges from the germline segment, which might be a read error. V gene TRBV27 combines with J gene TRBJ2-1, with TRBD1 identical over 8 bases. This CDR3 is built from 15 residues. Germline CDR1 is MNHEY and CDR2 is SMNVEV (reference sequence). CDR3 region: CARSSLDRVYNEQFF. The CDR3 DNA reads as TGTGCCAGAAGTTCCCTGGACAGGGTGTACAATGAGCAGTTCTTC.

This clonotype was detected only once. At one end, the junction sequence differs from germline, possibly due to a read error. The chain links TRBV7-9 to TRBJ2-1, with D perhaps matching TRBD2 (6 bases). Germline V gene sequence: CDR1 SEHNR, CDR2 FQNEAQ (reference sequence). The CDR3 consists of 9 residues. The CDR3 reads CASSLSEGF. The CDR3 DNA reads as TGTGCCAGCAGCTTATCGGAGGGGTTC.

V and J are TRBV15 and TRBJ2-5, with 10 bases aligning to TRBD1. Germline trimming cut 0 bases from V and 4 bases from J; bases unmatched to any gene: 11. The CDR3 is 18 residues long. From germline, CDR1 is LNHNV and CDR2 YYDKDF (reference sequence). The CDR3 sequence: CATSRDIPGQGSPETQYF. CDR3 sequence (DNA): TGTGCCACCAGCAGAGATATCCCGGGACAGGGGAGTCCAGAGACCCAGTACTTC.

This clonotype has ten or more counts. The CDR3 spells CASSYQGGGGNTIYF. The CDR3 DNA sequence: TGTGCCAGCAGTTATCAGGGGGGAGGTGGAAACACCATATATTTT. The V gene is TRBV6-5, the J gene TRBJ1-3; 7 bases fit TRBD1. Germline values: CDR1 MNHEY, CDR2 SVGAGI. The V and J ends lost 3 bases and 3 bases, in that order; junction bases with no gene match: 5. This CDR3 is built from 15 residues.

This chain uses TRBV10-3 with TRBJ2-3; D is possibly TRBD2 (5 bases). This CDR3 spans 14 amino acids. Germline V CDR1 and CDR2: ENHRY, SYGVKD. Trimming removed 5 bases from V and 3 bases from J, with 12 bases in between. The CDR3 reads CAISPGFGTDTQYF. The DNA for the CDR3 is TGTGCCATCAGTCCGGGGTTTGGAACAGATACGCAGTATTTT.

The CDR3 spells CASAHGTGNQPQHF. The CDR3 coding sequence is TGTGCCAGTGCCCACGGGACAGGGAATCAGCCCCAGCATTTT. The gene calls are TRBV19 and TRBJ1-5, with 9 bases fitting TRBD1. The germline V gene encodes CDR1 LNHDA and CDR2 SQIVND (reference sequence). Germline trimming cut 8 bases from V and 4 bases from J; bases unmatched to any gene: 6. The CDR3 runs to 14 residues.

This chain connects TRBV4-1 to TRBJ1-2, with unresolved D. The germline V gene has CDR1 MGHRA and CDR2 YSYEKL. The V gene lost 0 bases and the J gene lost 4 bases, with 18 bases spanning the gap. The CDR3 is made up of 17 amino acids. The CDR3 reads CASSQESAIGSPYGYTF. CDR3 DNA: TGCGCCAGCAGCCAAGAGTCGGCGATAGGATCCCCCTATGGCTACACCTTC.

This clonotype turned up a few times. The chain combines TRBV6-5 with TRBJ2-5; 9 nucleotides match TRBD1. The V segment lost 2 bases and the J segment 2 bases; nucleotides outside the gene matches: 9. Germline-derived CDR1 and CDR2 are MNHEY and SVGAGI. This CDR3 is built from 17 residues. CDR3 nucleotides: TGTGCCAGCAGTTACCCCCCGGACAGGGGAGAGCAAGAGACCCAGTACTTC. Translating it yields CASSYPPDRGEQETQYF.